This T cell receptor beta chain was profiled in a study of cytomegalovirus exposure and HLA in healthy donors. With respect to this clone: Antigen specificity is unknown.

Findings and limits, study-wide: The study put 150 or so TCR beta chains on its list as cytomegalovirus-associated. Later genetic work tied a missense DCLRE1C variant to beta-chain V and J trimming. Usually a TCR sequence was rare, but some public TCRs were found in many donors.

PCR used 60 Vbeta primers and 13 Jbeta primers. Per the authors' pipeline: About 11 million of around 85 million unique TCR beta chains were shared, per a later count. Assay: immunoSEQ multiplex PCR; the TCRdb copy retains only in-frame clones and omits some. V, J and clone size derive from that table, while D and trimming were established from the DNA sequence. The profile shows about 150,000 clones, around 85% of them singletons. The sequencing input was PBMCs. The source is a male donor in good health and CMV-seronegative.

CDR3 sequence: CASSPLLRGQGYTF. CDR3 in DNA: TGTGCCAGCTCACCACTTTTAAGGGGGCAAGGCTACACCTTC. This chain links TRBV18 with TRBJ1-2, with TRBD1 identical over 7 bases. V gave up 1 base and J gave up 8 bases; unmatched junction bases: 7. The CDR3 is made up of 14 amino acids. Germline loops: CDR1 KGHSH, CDR2 LQKENI.